This TCR beta chain was recorded in a study of T cell changes during pregnancy in multiple sclerosis. TCRdb's copy holds only in-frame clones and misses some; the assay was immunoSEQ multiplex PCR. Among tens of thousands of clones listed, 90% to 95% were seen once. Trimming took 3 bases from V and 8 from J, leaving 16 bases between them. CDR1 is MGHRA, CDR2 YSYEKL, per germline. The CDR3 has 15 residues. The TCR originated in a female donor in good health, enrolled as a control in a pregnancy study. The chain recombines TRBV4-1 with TRBJ2-2; D perhaps matches TRBD2 (6 bases). This material consisted of peripheral blood, taken in the second trimester of pregnancy. The CDR3 reads CASSHKIGGNGELFF. CDR3 nucleotides: TGCGCCAGCAGCCACAAAATCGGGGGTAATGGGGAGCTGTTTTTT.